These 5 T cell receptor beta chains share one sample of origin, sequenced in a study of blood T cells in healthy people across ages. A sample-barcoded 5' primer and a J-beta primer mix were used in a second PCR of roughly 7 to 11 cycles. TCRdb analysed the 5' RACE reads with MiXCR anew, one entry per CDR3 protein. The repertoire has about 650,000 distinct CDR3 sequences, roughly 30% of them found once; the top ten carry 15%. Sequenced: blood. These receptors all stem from a woman of 80 years or more in good health.

This clonotype was recorded at least ten times. V and J are TRBV15 and TRBJ1-2; possibly TRBD1 for D (6 bases). The germline gives CDR1 LNHNV, CDR2 YYDKDF (reference sequence). The CDR3 sequence is 16 residues long. The ends were cut back, 0 bases at V and 0 bases at J, with 11 bases in the middle. The CDR3 DNA reads TGTGCCACCAGCAGAGAACGGACAGCCCCTAACTATGGCTACACCTTC. The encoded protein is CATSRERTAPNYGYTF.

This rearrangement joins TRBV5-1 to TRBJ2-7, with 10 bases identical to TRBD2. Germline V gives CDR1 SGHRS, CDR2 YFSETQ. CDR3 length: 15 residues. V dropped 6 bases and J dropped 0; count of bases not matched to a gene: 6. The DNA for the CDR3 is TGCGCCAGCAAGGGGACTAGCGCCGGCTCCTACGAGCAGTACTTC. Its translation: CASKGTSAGSYEQYF.

J is TRBJ1-4 and V is TRBV2; D might be TRBD1 (5 bases). Germline CDR1 and CDR2: SNHLY and FYNNEI. The CDR3 sequence is 15 residues long. With 1 base removed from V and 7 bases from J, the gap between germline ends came to 13 bases. The DNA for the CDR3 is TGTGCCAGCAGTGAAGGCGCAGGGTCAGGTGAAAAACTGTTTTTT. It translates to CASSEGAGSGEKLFF.

This clonotype has at least ten counts. The chain uses TRBV6-5 and TRBJ1-2, with 7 bases lining up with TRBD1. CDR1 and CDR2 from the germline V gene are MNHEY and SVGAGI. The CDR3 consists of 16 residues. Unmatched junction bases numbered 8, after V lost 4 bases and J lost 0 bases. The CDR3 region is CASSWSTGTANYGYTF. CDR3 sequence (DNA): TGTGCCAGCAGTTGGTCCACCGGGACAGCTAACTATGGCTACACCTTC.

This clonotype has at least ten counts. This chain joins TRBV9 and TRBJ1-5; TRBD1 matches at 8 bases. Germline V lookup: CDR1 SGDLS, CDR2 YYNGEE. This CDR3 is built from 15 residues. Germline trimming cut 4 bases from V and 5 bases from J; bases unmatched to any gene: 8. CDR3 sequence: CASSSRTGTYQPQHF. The DNA of the CDR3 is TGTGCCAGCAGCTCAAGGACAGGGACGTATCAGCCCCAGCATTTT. Using reference TRBV9 and TRBJ1-5 for the parts outside the CDR3, the full variable domain is DSGVTQTPKHLITATGQRVTLRCSPRSGDLSVYWYQQSLDQGLQFLIQYYNGEERAKGNILERFSAQQFPDLHSELNLSSLELGDSALYFCASSSRTGTYQPQHFGDGTRLSIL.